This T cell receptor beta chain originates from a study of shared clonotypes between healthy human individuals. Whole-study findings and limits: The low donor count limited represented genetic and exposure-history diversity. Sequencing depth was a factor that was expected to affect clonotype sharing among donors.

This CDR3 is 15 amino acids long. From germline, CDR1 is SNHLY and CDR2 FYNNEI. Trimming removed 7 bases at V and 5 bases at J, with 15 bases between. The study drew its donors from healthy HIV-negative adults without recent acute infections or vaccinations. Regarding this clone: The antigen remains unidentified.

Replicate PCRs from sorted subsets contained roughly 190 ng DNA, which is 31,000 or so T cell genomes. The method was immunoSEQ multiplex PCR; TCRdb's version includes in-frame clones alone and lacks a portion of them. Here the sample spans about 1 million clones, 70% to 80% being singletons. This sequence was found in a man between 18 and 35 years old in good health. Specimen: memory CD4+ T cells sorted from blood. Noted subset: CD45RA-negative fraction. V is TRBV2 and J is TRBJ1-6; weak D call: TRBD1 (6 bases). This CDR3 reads CASKGQQGNNSPLHF. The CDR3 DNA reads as TGTGCCAGCAAAGGGCAACAGGGCAATAATTCACCCCTCCACTTT.